This T cell receptor beta chain comes out of a study of CD8 T cells in ankylosing spondylitis. This clonotype was seen a handful of times. Its antigen is undetermined. Study-wide points: In ankylosing spondylitis patients, matched synovial fluid reportedly showed significant enrichment of disease-linked clones.

Molecular-barcoded quantitative 5'-RACE produced these TCR beta libraries. TCRdb redid the calling of the 5' RACE reads with MiXCR, one entry per CDR3 protein. The sample has approximately 350,000 distinct CDR3 sequences; roughly 14% are singletons. The sequence derives from a male donor with ankylosing spondylitis or in good health (not recorded which). The sequenced sample consisted of blood, either unsorted or a sorted T cell fraction (not recorded which).

The DNA of the CDR3 is TGTGCCAGCAGTGACGGGGGGGCGGGGAGGACTGAAGCTTTCTTT. Its protein product is CASSDGGAGRTEAFF. The chain uses TRBV6-1 and TRBJ1-1; tentative D call: TRBD1 (6 bases). V was trimmed by 3 bases and J by 5 bases, leaving 16 bases between them. This CDR3 contains 15 residues. Germline CDR1 MNHNS, CDR2 SASEGT.